These T cell receptor beta chains were read from a single sample in a study of tumor and adjacent non-tumor tissue in lung cancer. TCRdb reprocessed the multiplex PCR reads via MiXCR and lists one record per CDR3 protein. The sample shows approximately 80,000 distinct CDR3 sequences, approximately 78% of them seen only once. Sequencing input: distant non-tumor lung tissue. These receptors were obtained from a man between 60 and 75 years old with non-small cell lung cancer. Each CDR3 is given with its conserved first and last residue. The D gene is left open where the match is weak. Where a row states a size, it is once, few, many or the class of an expanded clone; other rows omit it.

J gene | clone size | D gene | V gene | CDR3 protein | CDR3 DNA
TRBJ1-6 | . | . | TRBV11-3 | CAGSFEGNSHLHF | TGTGCCGGCAGCTTTGAGGGGAATTCACACCTCCACTTT
TRBJ2-1 | . | . | TRBV20-1 | CSTSFMSRGGNGQFF | TGCAGTACTAGCTTTATGTCGCGAGGGGGCAATGGGCAGTTCTTC
TRBJ2-1 | . | . | TRBV18 | CASSPTNAGLIYNEQFF | TGTGCCAGCTCACCCACTAATGCGGGGCTAATTTACAATGAGCAGTTCTTC
TRBJ2-2 | . | . | TRBV11-3 | CASIPRGAVGYRAGELFF | TGTGCCAGCATCCCCCGGGGAGCGGTAGGATACAGAGCCGGGGAGCTGTTTTTT
TRBJ2-5 | few | TRBD1 | TRBV6-5 | CASSYQGQYQETQYF | TGTGCCAGTAGTTACCAGGGACAGTACCAAGAGACCCAATACTTC
TRBJ1-1 | . | . | TRBV7-9 | CASSRTPGLEAFF | TGTGCCAGCAGCCGAACCCCAGGGCTCGAAGCTTTCTTT
TRBJ2-7 | . | . | TRBV20-1 | CSAYADSSYEQYF | TGCAGTGCGTACGCAGATAGTTCCTACGAACAGTACTTC
TRBJ1-1 | . | TRBD1 | TRBV12-3/TRBV12-4 | CASSMTTTGCMNTEAFF | TGTGCCAGCAGCATGACTACGACAGGGTGCATGAACACTGAAGCCTTCTTT
TRBJ2-5 | . | . | TRBV7-2 | CVSSFGPGQGETQYF | .
TRBJ2-4 | . | . | TRBV21-1 | CASSKRTDLPPSRLGDIQYF | TGTGCCAGCAGCAAAAGGACAGACCTCCCGCCGTCAAGACTAGGGGACATTCAGTACTTC
TRBJ2-7 | . | TRBD1 | TRBV7-8 | CASSSGQGTAQYF | TGTGCCAGCAGCTCGGGACAGGGGACCGCGCAGTACTTC
TRBJ2-7 | few | . | TRBV11-3 | CASSYGQTYVQYF | TGTGCCAGCAGCTACGGGCAGACCTACGTGCAATACTTC
TRBJ2-7 | . | TRBD1 | TRBV7-9 | CPSRRTGIQQYF | TGTCCCAGCAGACGGACAGGGATCCAGCAGTACTTC
TRBJ2-1 | once | . | TRBV3-1 | CASSQLGERTAYNEQFF | TGTGCCAGCAGCCAATTGGGGGAGCGGACCGCCTACAATGAGCAGTTCTTC
TRBJ1-2 | . | TRBD1 | TRBV11-3 | CTSSLEGRGGIYSYTF | TGTACCAGCAGCTTAGAGGGACGAGGGGGCATCTATAGCTACACCTTC
TRBJ1-2 | . | . | TRBV4-1 | CASNQDRGPNYGDTF | TGCGCCAGCAACCAAGACCGGGGACCTAACTATGGCGACACCTTC
TRBJ2-1 | . | TRBD2 | TRBV4-2 | CASSHELVLSGEAGYEQFF | TGTGCTAGCAGCCATGAACTAGTTTTAAGCGGGGAGGCAGGGTATGAGCAGTTCTTC
TRBJ2-6 | . | . | TRBV11-2 | CASSPTSRGATEANFLTF | TGTGCCAGCAGTCCAACTAGCAGGGGAGCCACTGAGGCCAACTTCCTGACTTTC
TRBJ2-5 | . | TRBD1 | TRBV11-3 | CAGSKTDREDTQYF | TGTGCCGGCAGCAAAACGGACAGGGAAGATACCCAGTACTTC
TRBJ2-3 | once | . | TRBV6-4 | CASSDTSTDTQYF | TGTGCCAGCAGTGACACAAGCACAGATACGCAGTATTTT
TRBJ1-2 | . | . | TRBV10-3 | CAISNEGNYVYTF | TGTGCCATCAGTAATGAGGGCAATTATGTCTACACCTTC
TRBJ1-5 | . | . | TRBV6-1 | CASSGHNSYQPQHF | TGTGCCAGCAGTGGGCATAATAGCTATCAGCCCCAGCATTTT
TRBJ2-1 | . | . | TRBV11-3 | CARSVREPQLF | TGTGCCAGAAGCGTCCGGGAGCCGCAGTTATTC
TRBJ1-1 | . | TRBD1 | TRBV10-3 | CAISEQGAEAFF | TGTGCCATCAGTGAGCAGGGGGCTGAAGCTTTCTTT
TRBJ1-3 | . | . | TRBV7-3 | CASSLSRGFGNTIHF | TGTGCCAGCAGCTTATCAAGGGGCTTCGGAAACACCATACATTTT
TRBJ1-4 | many | . | TRBV12-3/TRBV12-4 | CASSPGTTFEKLFF | TGTGCCAGCAGTCCCGGGACAACCTTCGAAAAACTGTTTTTT
TRBJ2-5 | . | . | TRBV24-1 | CATSRLTVGDQETQYF | TGTGCCACCAGTCGGCTCACAGTGGGCGACCAAGAGACCCAGTACTTC
TRBJ1-1 | . | TRBD1 | TRBV6-5 | CASTLTGYPNTEAFF | TGTGCTAGCACTCTGACAGGGTATCCAAACACTGAAGCTTTCTTT
TRBJ2-7 | once | . | TRBV4-1 | CASSQLRDLYEQYF | TGCGCCAGCAGCCAGCTTAGGGATCTCTACGAGCAGTACTTC
TRBJ2-3 | . | . | TRBV7-3 | CASSLNGAGIIDTQYF | TGTGCCAGCAGCTTAAATGGGGCCGGAATAATAGATACGCAGTATTTT
TRBJ2-7 | . | . | TRBV5-1 | CANSPRVTSDSYEQYF | TGCGCCAACAGCCCCCGCGTGACTAGTGACTCCTACGAGCAGTACTTC
TRBJ2-5 | . | TRBD2 | TRBV5-5 | CASSSGAGGQETQYF | TGTGCCAGCAGCTCCGGGGCGGGAGGCCAAGAGACCCAGTACTTC
TRBJ2-1 | . | . | TRBV20-1 | CTARGVRNEQFF | TGTACTGCTAGAGGGGTTAGAAATGAGCAGTTCTTC
TRBJ1-2 | . | . | TRBV4-2 | CASSQAGQKYGYTF | TGTGCCAGCAGTCAGGCAGGACAGAAGTATGGCTACACCTTC
TRBJ1-5 | . | TRBD1 | TRBV6-1 | CASSTDRVGDQPQHF | TGTGCCAGCAGTACGGACAGGGTAGGGGATCAGCCCCAGCATTTT
TRBJ2-3 | . | TRBD2 | TRBV9 | CASSVDLSGGSTDTQYF | TGTGCCAGCAGCGTCGACCTCAGCGGGGGGAGCACAGATACGCAGTATTTT
TRBJ2-2 | . | TRBD2 | TRBV11-3 | CASSPRRAGGCRAGELFF | TGTGCCAGCAGCCCCCGGAGAGCGGGAGGATGCAGAGCCGGGGAGCTGTTTTTT
TRBJ2-5 | few | . | TRBV6-6 | CASRTAGQTQIRETQYF | TGTGCCAGCAGAACAGCCGGGCAAACCCAGATCCGAGAGACTCAGTACTTC
TRBJ2-3 | . | . | TRBV19 | CASSIGQAADTQYF | TGTGCCAGTAGTATAGGACAAGCAGCAGATACGCAGTATTTT
TRBJ2-1 | once | . | TRBV5-6 | CASMLSISYNEQFF | TGTGCCAGCATGTTATCGATTAGCTACAATGAGCAGTTCTTC
TRBJ2-5 | . | . | TRBV4-3 | CASNQGPGPQETQYF | TGCGCCAGCAACCAAGGGCCGGGTCCCCAAGAGACCCAATACTTC
TRBJ1-1 | large | . | TRBV20-1 | CSARSRQRTEAFF | TGCAGTGCTAGATCACGTCAGAGGACTGAAGCTTTCTTT
TRBJ1-5 | many | TRBD1 | TRBV20-1 | CSVQGAFSNQPQHF | TGCAGTGTTCAGGGGGCCTTCAGCAATCAGCCCCAGCATTTT
TRBJ2-3 | . | . | TRBV20-1 | CRASGANTDTQYF | TGCAGGGCTTCTGGGGCAAACACAGATACGCAGTATTTT
TRBJ2-1 | . | TRBD2 | TRBV6-1 | CANRPPGLGKDEQFF | TGTGCCAACCGACCCCCGGGACTAGGTAAGGACGAGCAGTTCTTC
TRBJ1-5 | . | . | TRBV6-5 | CATRTSRNQPQHF | TGTGCCACCCGGACCAGTCGCAACCAGCCCCAGCATTTT
TRBJ2-1 | . | TRBD2 | TRBV20-1 | CSARTERGVYNELFF | TGCAGTGCTAGAACTGAGCGGGGGGTCTACAACGAGCTGTTCTTC
TRBJ2-3 | . | . | TRBV29-1 | CSVRVADTQYF | TGCAGCGTAAGGGTGGCAGATACGCAGTATTTT
TRBJ2-3 | . | . | TRBV11-2 | CGSSLVSGVASDTQCF | TGTGGCAGCAGCTTAGTATCAGGGGTAGCTTCAGATACGCAGTGTTTT
TRBJ1-3 | few | . | TRBV25-1 | CASSERSGNSGNTIYF | TGTGCCAGCAGTGAACGAAGTGGAAACTCTGGAAACACCATATATTTT
TRBJ2-1 | . | . | TRBV11-3 | CVSNLGQAVEQLF | TGTGTCAGCAACTTAGGTCAGGCGGTTGAGCAGCTCTTC
TRBJ2-5 | once | . | TRBV11-2 | CASSSTIGGTKGTQYF | TGTGCCAGCAGCTCCACAATAGGGGGGACAAAGGGGACCCAGTACTTC
TRBJ2-3 | . | . | TRBV6-5 | CASSRSLLNTQYF | TGTGCCAGCAGCCGATCGTTGCTAAATACGCAGTATTTT
TRBJ2-6 | . | . | TRBV12-3/TRBV12-4 | CPSIQGRSGANVMTF | TGTCCCAGCATCCAGGGACGATCTGGGGCCAACGTCATGACTTTC
TRBJ2-3 | . | . | TRBV10-2 | CASSGSGAITDTQYF | TGCGCCAGCAGTGGGTCAGGGGCTATCACAGATACGCAGTATTTT
TRBJ2-2 | . | . | TRBV6-2/TRBV6-3 | CVTARGVTTGELFF | TGTGTCACCGCCCGGGGAGTGACCACCGGGGAGCTGTTTTTT
TRBJ1-5 | . | . | TRBV24-1 | CAISEGSSNQLQHF | TGTGCCATCAGTGAAGGTTCTAGCAATCAGCTCCAGCATTTT
TRBJ1-2 | . | . | TRBV6-5 | CASSYSVGIGDYGYTF | TGTGCCAGCAGTTATTCAGTAGGGATTGGGGATTATGGCTACACCTTC
TRBJ2-3 | . | TRBD1 | TRBV28 | CASSSLGDRGTDTQYF | TGTGCCAGCAGTTCCTTAGGCGACAGGGGGACAGATACGCAGTATTTT
TRBJ2-2 | . | TRBD2 | TRBV6-1 | CASIVAGGVTGELFF | TGTGCCAGCATTGTAGCGGGGGGGGTCACCGGGGAGCTGTTTTTT